Listed below are T cell receptor beta chains from one sample, sequenced in a study of early T cells in non-severe SARS-CoV-2 infection. A single record per CDR3 protein comes from TCRdb applying MiXCR to the 5' RACE reads. The sample records about 80,000 distinct CDR3 sequences, about 6% being singletons. Material for sequencing was whole blood. All receptors come from an adult who was a healthcare worker with PCR-confirmed SARS-CoV-2 infection or an uninfected control (not recorded which). CDR3s include the opening cysteine and the closing phenylalanine or tryptophan.

j_call v_call cdr3_aa
TRBJ1-1 TRBV11-2 CASSLEFGRMNTEAFF
TRBJ1-5 TRBV7-2 CASSPQGGNQPQHF
TRBJ2-1 TRBV28 CASSSGQGAVDEQFF
TRBJ1-2 TRBV5-1 CASSEYGQGNYGYTF
TRBJ1-1 TRBV12-3/TRBV12-4 CASREGTGRDTEAFF
TRBJ2-5 TRBV18 CASSPSLGSLQETQYF
TRBJ2-3 TRBV4-1 CASSQATLATDTQYF
TRBJ2-7 TRBV28 CATADLRDEQYF
TRBJ1-1 TRBV11-2 CASSSITEAFF
TRBJ1-1 TRBV18 CASPPQGVEAFF
TRBJ1-2 TRBV6-4 CASRPGPGYGYTF
TRBJ1-5 TRBV7-9 CASSLYGSDNQPQHF
TRBJ2-7 TRBV20-1 CSAGLAVPSSYEQYF
TRBJ2-1 TRBV20-1 CSARTPGLAGGRYNEQFF
TRBJ1-3 TRBV18 CASSRTGTSGNTIYF
TRBJ2-7 TRBV29-1 CSATFPGFYEQYF